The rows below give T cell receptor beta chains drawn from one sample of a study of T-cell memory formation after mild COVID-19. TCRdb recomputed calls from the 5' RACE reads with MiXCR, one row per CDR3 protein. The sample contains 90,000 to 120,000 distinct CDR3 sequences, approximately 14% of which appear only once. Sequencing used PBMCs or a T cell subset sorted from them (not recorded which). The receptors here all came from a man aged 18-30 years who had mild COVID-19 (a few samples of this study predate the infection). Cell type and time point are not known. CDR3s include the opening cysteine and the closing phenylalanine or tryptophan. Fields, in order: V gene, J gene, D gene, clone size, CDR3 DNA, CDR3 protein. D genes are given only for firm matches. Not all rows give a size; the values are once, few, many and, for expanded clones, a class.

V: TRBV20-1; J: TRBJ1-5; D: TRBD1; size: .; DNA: TGCAGTGCTAGAGATCGTTTGTCGGGACAGGGGTATGTTTATAGCAATCAGCCCCAGCATTTT; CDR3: CSARDRLSGQGYVYSNQPQHF
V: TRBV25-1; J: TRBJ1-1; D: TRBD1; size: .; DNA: TGTGCCAGCAGCTACAGGGGTTGGACTGAAGCTTTCTTT; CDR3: CASSYRGWTEAFF
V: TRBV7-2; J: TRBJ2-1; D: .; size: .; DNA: TGTGCCAGCAGCTTGGGGGCTCAATCCTACAATGAGCAGTTCTTC; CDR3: CASSLGAQSYNEQFF
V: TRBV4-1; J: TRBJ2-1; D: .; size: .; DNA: TGCGCCAGCAGCCCCGGGACGGGCAATGAGCAGTTCTTC; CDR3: CASSPGTGNEQFF
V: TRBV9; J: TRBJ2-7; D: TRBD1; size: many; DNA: TGTGCCAGCAGCCCCCAGGGGGTCGGGGAGCAGTACTTC; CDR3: CASSPQGVGEQYF
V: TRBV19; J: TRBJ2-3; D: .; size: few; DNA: TGTGCCAGTAGTATCGACTCGGGCACAGATACGCAGTATTTT; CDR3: CASSIDSGTDTQYF
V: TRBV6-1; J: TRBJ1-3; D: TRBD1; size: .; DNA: TGTGCCAGCAGTGACTGGGACAGCTCTGGAAACACCATATATTTT; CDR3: CASSDWDSSGNTIYF
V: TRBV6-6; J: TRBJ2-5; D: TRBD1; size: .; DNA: TGTGCCAGCAGTTACTCCACGGACAGGGGACCGAAGACCCAGTACTTC; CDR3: CASSYSTDRGPKTQYF
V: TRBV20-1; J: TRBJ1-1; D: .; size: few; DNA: TGCAGTGCTTCCATCACTGAAGCTTTCTTT; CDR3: CSASITEAFF
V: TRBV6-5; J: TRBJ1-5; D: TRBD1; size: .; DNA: TGTGCCAGCAGTCCCATGGGACAGTCGAGGTCGGTTGGCAATCAGCCCCAGCATTTT; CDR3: CASSPMGQSRSVGNQPQHF
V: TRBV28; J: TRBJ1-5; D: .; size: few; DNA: TGTGCCAGCAGTTTCCGGCCAGGGGATAATCAGCCCCAGCATTTT; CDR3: CASSFRPGDNQPQHF
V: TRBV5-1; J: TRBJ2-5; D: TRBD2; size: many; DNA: TGCGCCAGCAGCCGGACTAGCGGGGGCAGGGAAGAGACCCAGTACTTC; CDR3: CASSRTSGGREETQYF
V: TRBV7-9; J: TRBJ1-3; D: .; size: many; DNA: TGTGCCAGCAGCCCGGGGGGACCAAACACCATATATTTT; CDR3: CASSPGGPNTIYF
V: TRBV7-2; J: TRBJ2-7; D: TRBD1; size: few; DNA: TGTGCCAGCAGCTTACCGGGACAGGGAGTAAACGAGCAGTACTTC; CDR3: CASSLPGQGVNEQYF
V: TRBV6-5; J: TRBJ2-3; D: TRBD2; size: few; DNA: TGTGCCAGCAGCGGGGGGGCGGGAGCAGATACGCAGTATTTT; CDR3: CASSGGAGADTQYF
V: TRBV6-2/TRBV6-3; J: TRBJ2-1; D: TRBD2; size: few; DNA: TGTGCCAGCAGTAATATGCTAGCGGGGGGGCTCAATGAGCAGTTCTTC; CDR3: CASSNMLAGGLNEQFF
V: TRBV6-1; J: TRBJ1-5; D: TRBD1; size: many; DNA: TGTGCCAGCAGTGATGGAGAAATTCGGGACAGGGTTGTTTGGGGGGACTCTCAGCCCCAGCATTTT; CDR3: CASSDGEIRDRVVWGDSQPQHF
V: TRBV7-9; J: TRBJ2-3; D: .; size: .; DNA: TGTGCCAGCAGCCCCACCCATAGGGCAGATACGCAGTATTTT; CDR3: CASSPTHRADTQYF
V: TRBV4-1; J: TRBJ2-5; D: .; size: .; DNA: TGCGCCAGCAGCCAAGATCAGGTGGTGGGGGAAGAGACCCAGTACTTC; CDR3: CASSQDQVVGEETQYF
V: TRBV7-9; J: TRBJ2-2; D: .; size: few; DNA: TGTGCCAGCAGCGCATCCTCCGGGGAGCTGTTTTTT; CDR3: CASSASSGELFF
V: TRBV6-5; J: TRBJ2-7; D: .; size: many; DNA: TGTGCCAGCAGTTACTCGGACAGTTCCTACGAGCAGTACTTC; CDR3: CASSYSDSSYEQYF
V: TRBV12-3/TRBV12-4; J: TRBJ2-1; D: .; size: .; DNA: TGTGCCAGCAGTTTAGTTGGACGGAGCTCCTACAATGAGCAGTTCTTC; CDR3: CASSLVGRSSYNEQFF
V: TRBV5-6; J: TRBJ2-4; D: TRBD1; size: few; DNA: TGTGCCAGCAGCTTATGGGGACAGGGGATGAACATTCAGTACTTC; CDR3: CASSLWGQGMNIQYF
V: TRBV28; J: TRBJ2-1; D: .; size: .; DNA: TGTGCCAGCAGTACCGGAACAGGGAATGAGCAGTTCTTC; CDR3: CASSTGTGNEQFF
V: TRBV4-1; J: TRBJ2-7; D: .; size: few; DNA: TGCGCCAGCAGCCAAGAGGAGGGGGCGAGGAACGAGCAGTACTTC; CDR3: CASSQEEGARNEQYF
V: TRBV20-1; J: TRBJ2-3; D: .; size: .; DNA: TGCAGTGCTCTCCCGAAGGAAACTATAGATACGCAGTATTTT; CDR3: CSALPKETIDTQYF
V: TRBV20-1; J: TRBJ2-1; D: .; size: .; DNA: TGCAGGACGGGGGCGGATGAGCAGTTCTTC; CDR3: CRTGADEQFF
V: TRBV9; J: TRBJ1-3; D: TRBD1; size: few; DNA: TGTGCCAGCAGCGGGGGACAGAGCTCTGGAAACACCATATATTTT; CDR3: CASSGGQSSGNTIYF
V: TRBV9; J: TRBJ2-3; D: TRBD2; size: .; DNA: TGTGCCAGCAGCGTCTTAGCGGGGGCGCTCGGAGATACGCAGTATTTT; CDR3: CASSVLAGALGDTQYF
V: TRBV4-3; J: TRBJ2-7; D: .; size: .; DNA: TGCGCCAGCAGCCAAGAGGAACAGGGTGACTACGAGCAGTACTTC; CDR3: CASSQEEQGDYEQYF
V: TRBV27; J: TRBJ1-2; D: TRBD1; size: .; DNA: TGTGCCAGCAGTTCCCCCAGGACAGGGGACTATGGCTACACCTTC; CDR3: CASSSPRTGDYGYTF
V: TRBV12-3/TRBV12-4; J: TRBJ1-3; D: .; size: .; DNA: TGTGCCAGCAGTTTGGGGACCAGCTCTGGAAACACCATATATTTT; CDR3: CASSLGTSSGNTIYF